These 5 T cell receptor beta chains share one sample of origin, sequenced in a study of cytomegalovirus exposure and HLA in healthy donors (dated 2017 in TCRdb). Libraries came from the immunoSEQ multiplex PCR assay. In its TCRdb copy, this immuneACCESS table keeps in-frame sequences only and misses some clones. Where compared with another copy, unresolved V genes explain less than half of these, and the others have no known cause. Across this sample there are under 400,000 clones, with 86% seen only once. The ten largest account for 0.83% of the sample. Sequencing input: PBMCs. These receptors were collected from a woman aged 18-29 years in good health and CMV-seronegative.

The chain links TRBV5-1 to TRBJ1-2, with D possibly being TRBD1 (6 bases). The CDR3 is made up of 14 amino acids. Germline assignment: CDR1 SGHRS and CDR2 YFSETQ. Between the trimmed V and J ends, which lost 2 bases and 6 bases, there was a span of 14 bases. The CDR3 bases are TGCGCCAGCAGCTTCGCCCAGGGGTCCGATGGCTACACCTTC. Translation gives CASSFAQGSDGYTF.

The J gene is TRBJ2-7, the V gene TRBV2, with D maybe TRBD1 (5 bases). Germline-derived CDR1 and CDR2 are SNHLY and FYNNEI. Trimming left V 10 bases short and J 5 bases short, with 24 bases between. The CDR3 loop spans 15 amino acids. This CDR3 reads CATTILAGKGDEQYF. DNA for the CDR3: TGTGCCACCACCATCCTGGCAGGGAAGGGTGACGAGCAGTACTTC.

The chain combines TRBV5-1 with TRBJ2-5; D is undetermined. V gave up 0 bases and J gave up 1 base, with 10 bases separating them. This CDR3 contains 15 residues. From germline, CDR1 is SGHRS and CDR2 YFSETQ. Here the CDR3 DNA reads TGCGCCAGCAGCTTGGGAGGAAGGATCCAAGAGACCCAGTACTTC. Translating it yields CASSLGGRIQETQYF.

The chain has TRBV4-1 and TRBJ2-2; TRBD2 aligns across 8 bases. Trimming took 3 bases from V and 6 from J; bases not matched to a gene: 12. This CDR3 has 17 residues. The germline V gene has CDR1 MGHRA and CDR2 YSYEKL. DNA of the CDR3: TGCGCCAGCAGCCAGACCCCAGAGCGGGAGATACCCGGGGAGCTGTTTTTT. Its protein is CASSQTPEREIPGELFF.

This chain links TRBV5-1 with TRBJ1-5; D gene uncertain. Germline CDR1 and CDR2: SGHRS and YFSETQ. The CDR3 extends over 16 amino acids. Trimming took 0 bases from V and 3 from J, leaving 13 bases between them. This CDR3 reads CASSLGASGINQPQHF. The CDR3 DNA reads as TGCGCCAGCAGCTTGGGGGCTTCGGGGATCAATCAGCCCCAGCATTTT.